This is a list of T cell receptor beta chains from one sample in a study of T cell responses to AZD1222 COVID-19 vaccine. Repertoires were generated with immunoSEQ multiplex PCR, while TCRdb's copy carries only in-frame clones and drops some. The data show around 110,000 clones, with 85% to 95% seen just once and 2.9% held by the top ten. Sequenced here: peripheral blood, sampled on day 0 of AZD1222 vaccination. The receptors stem from an adult in good health. Both conserved end residues are part of each CDR3. The D gene is left open where the match is weak. Rows give clone size only sometimes, using once, few, many, or a class for an expanded clone.

J,D,V,size,CDR3,DNA
TRBJ1-1,TRBD1,TRBV3-1/TRBV3-2,NA,CASSLRDRGPEAFF,TGTGCCAGCAGCCTTCGGGACAGGGGCCCTGAAGCTTTCTTT
TRBJ1-1,NA,TRBV27,NA,CASSLYIGGTNTEAFF,TGTGCCAGCAGTTTATATATTGGGGGGACGAACACTGAAGCTTTCTTT
TRBJ2-2,NA,TRBV10-3,NA,CAISESITGIPQKGNTGELFF,TGTGCCATCAGTGAGTCGATCACGGGCATTCCTCAGAAGGGAAACACCGGGGAGCTGTTTTTT
TRBJ1-6,NA,TRBV5-1,NA,CASRLGTANSPLHF,TGCGCCAGCAGGCTCGGGACGGCCAATTCACCCCTCCACTTT
TRBJ1-1,NA,TRBV12-3/TRBV12-4,NA,CASSEQGNTEAFF,TGTGCCAGCAGTGAACAGGGGAACACTGAAGCTTTCTTT
TRBJ2-1,TRBD1,TRBV11-3,NA,CASSLGDSPEQFF,TGTGCCAGCAGCCTGGGGGACAGCCCTGAGCAGTTCTTC
TRBJ2-1,TRBD2,TRBV11-3,NA,CASSRKLGLADSYNEQFF,TGTGCCAGCAGTCGTAAACTTGGACTAGCGGACTCCTACAATGAGCAGTTCTTC
TRBJ2-5,NA,TRBV2,NA,CASSSPTALTDWETQYF,TGTGCCAGCAGTTCCCCGACGGCACTGACCGATTGGGAGACCCAGTACTTC
TRBJ2-4,TRBD1,TRBV18,NA,CASSPGQGAKNIQYF,TGTGCCAGCTCACCAGGACAGGGCGCCAAAAACATTCAGTACTTC
TRBJ2-1,NA,TRBV28,once,CASNTPTRGNEQFF,TGTGCCAGCAACACGCCAACGAGGGGGAATGAGCAGTTCTTC
TRBJ2-5,NA,TRBV21-1,few,CASSKGTGDETQYF,TGTGCCAGCAGCAAAGGGACAGGGGACGAGACCCAGTACTTC
TRBJ2-1,TRBD2,TRBV4-2,NA,CASSHPTSGSYNEQFF,TGTGCCAGCAGCCACCCTACTAGCGGGAGCTACAATGAGCAGTTCTTC
TRBJ1-4,NA,TRBV5-1,NA,CASSPPDRNEKLFF,TGCGCCAGCAGCCCCCCGGACCGAAATGAAAAACTGTTTTTT